Given below is one T cell receptor (beta chain) in context. Its target is not known. Partitioning of CD4+ cells yielded a CD45RA+ naive subset and a CD45RA-negative memory subset. The sample comes from a study of shared clonotypes between healthy human individuals. Produced via immunoSEQ multiplex PCR; TCRdb's table is partial and in-frame only. The table has around 1.5 million clones, approximately 98% seen once; the top ten hold about 0.45%. Between the trimmed V and J ends, which lost 4 bases and 6 bases, there was a span of 16 bases. The germline CDR1 and CDR2 sequences are SGHVS and FNYEAQ. This CDR3 region has 14 residues. Regarding the study as a whole: A generally larger estimated richness was seen in naive subsets than in memory subsets. Limitation of the genetic and exposure-history diversity represented came from the few donors.

This sequence was found in a man aged 25-45 years in good health. The chain has TRBV7-6 and TRBJ2-7, with D possibly matching TRBD1 (5 bases). Material: naive CD4+ T cells sorted from blood. Subset here: CD45RA+ positively selected. Here the CDR3 DNA reads TGTGCCAGCAGCTCCGAGACAGCATCCAGCGAGCAGTACTTC. It is translated as CASSSETASSEQYF. Full variable domain (missing parts from reference TRBV7-6 and TRBJ2-7): GAGVSQSPRYKVTKRGQDVALRCDPISGHVSLYWYRQALGQGPEFLTYFNYEAQQDKSGLPNDRFSAERPEGSISTLTIQRTEQRDSAMYRCASSSETASSEQYFGPGTRLTVT.